This T cell receptor (beta chain) was obtained from a study of T-cell reconstitution after alpha-beta-depleted transplantation in children. Findings and limits, study-wide: By one year post-transplant, T-cell counts and diversity largely arose from T cells that were newly produced. From surviving recipient T cells and thymic progenitors came the high day-60 TCRbeta diversity observed in some patients.

Researchers prepared the TCRbeta library using unique molecular identifiers, the study reports. TCRdb itself ran the PCR reads through MiXCR, one entry per CDR3 protein. The table has 250,000 to 400,000 distinct CDR3 sequences, approximately 20% seen once. About this clonotype itself: Its matching antigen is unknown.

With V trimmed by 4 bases and J by 6 bases, 11 bases remained unmatched. CDR3 length: 18 amino acids. Germline V gene sequence: CDR1 ENHRY, CDR2 SYGVKD. The chain recombines TRBV10-3 with TRBJ2-1, with 14 bases matching TRBD2. Sequences were derived from PBMCs, mostly from graft donor cells, sampled 180 days after TCRalphabeta/CD19-depleted stem cell transplant. This receptor was taken from a male patient younger than 18 who had a stem cell transplant for acute lymphoblastic leukemia, so the T cells may come from the graft donor. The CDR3 DNA reads as TGTGCCATCAGTGGGGGACTAGCGGGAGTGTCATGGGGCAATGAGCAGTTCTTC. This gives the protein CAISGGLAGVSWGNEQFF.